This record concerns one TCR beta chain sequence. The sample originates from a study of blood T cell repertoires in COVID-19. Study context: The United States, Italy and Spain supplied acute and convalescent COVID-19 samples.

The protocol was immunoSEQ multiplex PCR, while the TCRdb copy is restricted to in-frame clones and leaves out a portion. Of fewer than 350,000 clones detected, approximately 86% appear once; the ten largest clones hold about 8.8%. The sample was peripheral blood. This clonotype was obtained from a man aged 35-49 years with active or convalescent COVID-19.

This chain's CDR3 is CASGQSTGSNTGELFF. The CDR3 DNA reads as TGTGCTAGTGGTCAATCGACAGGGTCGAACACCGGGGAGCTGTTTTTT. The rearrangement uses TRBV12-5 and TRBJ2-2, with 7 bases aligning to TRBD1. Germline CDR1 LGHNT, CDR2 FRNRAP. The junction had 6 bases not matched to a gene; V was cut back by 5 bases and J by 0 bases. CDR3 length equals 16 residues.